Below, 18 T cell receptor beta chains from the same sample are listed, as sequenced in a study of shared clonotypes between healthy human individuals. Only in-frame clones appear in the TCRdb table, and some are missing; sequencing was by immunoSEQ multiplex PCR. The repertoire consists of 2 million or so clones, with 85% to 95% occurring once and the leading ten covering roughly 0.13%. Sequenced material: naive CD4+ T cells sorted from blood. Stated subset: CD45RA+ positively selected. These receptor sequences come from a man between 18 and 35 years old in good health.

The chain couples TRBV19 to TRBJ2-1; maybe TRBD2 (6 bases). This CDR3 has 15 residues. The germline V and J ends were trimmed by 5 bases and 8 bases, with 19 bases remaining between them. The germline V gene encodes CDR1 LNHDA and CDR2 SQIVND (reference sequence). For the CDR3, the DNA is TGTGCCAGTAGTTTCTGGGGGGATCTAGGTGATGAGCAGTTCTTC. It is translated as CASSFWGDLGDEQFF.

The chain links TRBV10-3 to TRBJ1-5, with a possible D match to TRBD1 (6 bases). Looked up from germline, CDR1 is ENHRY and CDR2 is SYGVKD. This CDR3 spans 14 amino acids. The V and J ends lost 2 bases and 3 bases respectively, with 8 bases between them. The chain's CDR3 is CAISEGDINQPQHF. The CDR3 DNA is TGTGCCATCAGTGAGGGGGACATCAATCAGCCCCAGCATTTT.

The genes are TRBV6-5 and TRBJ1-1, with D uncertain. The CDR3 is 14 residues long. From germline, CDR1 is MNHEY and CDR2 SVGAGI. Deletions cut 7 bases from V and 2 bases from J, with 14 bases between. The CDR3 DNA reads as TGTGCCAGCACACCCCAGGAGAGAAACACTGAAGCTTTCTTT. Amino acids: CASTPQERNTEAFF.

V usage is TRBV7-9 and J usage is TRBJ1-3; D unresolved. The germline V gene encodes CDR1 SEHNR and CDR2 FQNEAQ (reference sequence). This CDR3 is 15 amino acids long. Trimming stripped 5 bases from V and 1 base from J, with 12 bases between. The CDR3 here is CASSLFAGSGNTIYF. The CDR3 bases are TGTGCCAGCAGCCTTTTTGCGGGTTCTGGAAACACCATATATTTT. Filled out from reference TRBV7-9 and TRBJ1-3, the complete variable domain reads DTGVSQNPRHKITKRGQNVTFRCDPISEHNRLYWYRQTLGQGPEFLTYFQNEAQLEKSRLLSDRFSAERPKGSFSTLEIQRTEQGDSAMYLCASSLFAGSGNTIYFGEGSWLTVV.

The gene calls are TRBV13 and TRBJ2-2; 7 positions agree with TRBD2. This CDR3 has 17 residues. Germline assignment: CDR1 PRHDT and CDR2 FYEKMQ (reference sequence). Trimming cost V 4 bases and J 0 bases; bases outside gene matches: 8. This chain's CDR3 is CASSSSGQGTNTGELFF. Here the CDR3 DNA reads TGTGCCAGCAGCTCTAGCGGCCAGGGCACGAACACCGGGGAGCTGTTTTTT.

The CDR3: CASSLSGTGGFYGYTF. CDR3 sequence (DNA): TGTGCCAGCAGTTTATCTGGGACAGGGGGCTTCTATGGCTACACCTTC. The chain uses TRBV27 and TRBJ1-2; 12 bases map to TRBD1. The CDR3 spans 16 residues. Germline V CDR1 and CDR2: MNHEY, SMNVEV (reference sequence). After removal of 0 bases from V and 4 bases from J, the junction contained 3 bases not matched to a gene.

The rearrangement links TRBV7-9 to TRBJ1-5, with a weak D call TRBD1 (5 bases). V lost 0 bases and J 1 base, leaving 10 bases between the germline ends. Germline-derived CDR1 and CDR2 are SEHNR and FQNEAQ (reference sequence). This CDR3 has 16 residues. For the CDR3, the DNA is TGTGCCAGCAGCTTAGCGGGGCTGACAAGCAATCAGCCCCAGCATTTT. Translation: CASSLAGLTSNQPQHF.

The genes are TRBV4-1 and TRBJ1-5, with D hard to call. Germline V lookup: CDR1 MGHRA, CDR2 YSYEKL. With 4 bases removed from V and 6 bases from J, the gap between germline ends came to 13 bases. The CDR3 is 14 residues long. The CDR3 nucleotides are TGCGCCAGCAGCCGTGAAAGGAATGGTCAGCCCCAGCATTTT. This encodes CASSRERNGQPQHF.

This rearrangement joins TRBV7-2 to TRBJ2-7; D is ambiguous. There are 13 residues in the CDR3. CDR1 is SGHTA, CDR2 FQGNSA, per germline. The V gene lost 2 bases and the J gene lost 12 bases, with 17 bases spanning the gap. As DNA, the CDR3 is TGTGCCAGCAGCTTAAGTGGGTCCAAGAGCCTGTACTTC. Protein: CASSLSGSKSLYF.

CDR3 nucleotides: TGTGCCAGCAGCAGAGGGGGTAGGAGCTCCTATAATTCACCCCTCCACTTT. Its protein product is CASSRGGRSSYNSPLHF. The chain joins TRBV7-6 to TRBJ1-6; tentatively, D is TRBD1 (6 bases). Germline assignment: CDR1 SGHVS and CDR2 FNYEAQ. This CDR3 comprises 17 residues. V shed 5 bases and J shed 0 bases, with 14 bases lying between them.

This clone was detected once. This chain connects TRBV11-3 to TRBJ2-1, with a possible D match to TRBD2 (5 bases). CDR3 length: 15 residues. The V gene's germline CDR1 is SGHNT and CDR2 YENEEA. Between the trimmed V and J ends, which lost 3 bases and 4 bases, there was a span of 13 bases. The CDR3 DNA sequence: TGTGCCAGCAGCTTGGGTGAGGGCCCTTACAATGAGCAGTTCTTC. Translating gives CASSLGEGPYNEQFF.

The rearrangement uses TRBV5-1 and TRBJ1-1; D may be TRBD1 (5 bases). Germline V gene data show CDR1 as SGHRS and CDR2 as YFSETQ. V was cut by 3 bases and J by 0 bases, with 12 bases left in between. The CDR3 covers 15 residues. CDR3: CASSSGQGVNTEAFF. The CDR3, as DNA: TGCGCCAGCAGCTCTGGGCAGGGTGTGAACACTGAAGCTTTCTTT.

The chain carries TRBV30 and TRBJ1-6; a weak D match, TRBD1 (5 bases). The CDR3 extends over 13 amino acids. CDR1 is GTSNPN and CDR2 is SVGIG in the germline V gene (reference sequence). V lost 5 bases and J lost 6, with 11 bases in between. Here the CDR3 DNA reads TGTGCCTGGGGAGGGACGAGTAATTCACCCCTCCACTTT. It codes for CAWGGTSNSPLHF.

The V call is TRBV9, the J call TRBJ2-1; possibly TRBD1 for D (5 bases). This CDR3 region has 13 residues. Trimming removed 4 bases at V and 10 bases at J, with 15 bases between. Germline CDR1 reads SGDLS; CDR2 reads YYNGEE. The CDR3, as DNA: TGTGCCAGCAGCCCCCCTCAACAGGTCGAGCAGTTCTTC. Its translation: CASSPPQQVEQFF.

The chain uses TRBV11-2 and TRBJ1-4; a weak D match, TRBD1 (6 bases). CDR1 SGHAT and CDR2 FQNNGV come from the germline V gene. The CDR3 is made up of 15 amino acids. The germline V and J ends were trimmed by 3 bases and 5 bases, with 13 bases remaining between them. CDR3 loop: CASSFGQTVNEKLFF. DNA of the CDR3: TGTGCCAGCAGCTTCGGACAGACCGTAAATGAAAAACTGTTTTTT.

Comments on this clone: This may stem from a read error, because a much larger clone lies one nucleotide away. The chain couples TRBV5-4 to TRBJ2-5, with 7 positions matching TRBD2. The V gene's germline CDR1 is SGHNT and CDR2 YYREEE (reference sequence). J was trimmed by 2 bases and V by 3 bases; bases with no gene match: 4. There are 14 residues in the CDR3. In nucleotides, the CDR3 is TGTGCCAGCAGCTCCGTAGCGGGTCAAGAGACCCAGTACTTC. Protein: CASSSVAGQETQYF.

In the case of this clone: A junction end diverges from the germline sequence, so it may reflect a read error. The gene calls are TRBV7-7 and TRBJ2-7; D is perhaps TRBD1 (6 bases). The CDR3 length is 13 residues. The V gene's germline CDR1 is SSHAT and CDR2 FNYEAQ (reference sequence). CDR3 DNA: TGTGCTAGCAGCCGGGACATCTCCTACGAGCAGTACTTC. Its translation is CASSRDISYEQYF.

The chain has TRBV7-2 and TRBJ2-3, with D unclear. Germline CDR1 SGHTA, CDR2 FQGNSA. The CDR3 extends over 15 amino acids. Trimming removed 5 bases at V and 5 bases at J, with 17 bases between. CDR3 residues: CASSLLGFGQDTQYF. The CDR3 DNA reads as TGTGCCAGCAGCCTATTGGGGTTCGGGCAAGATACGCAGTATTTT.